This T cell receptor beta chain derives from a study of blood T cell repertoires in COVID-19. As for the study in general: Specimens from acute and convalescent COVID-19 originated in the United States, Italy and Spain.

TCRdb's copy holds only in-frame clones and misses some; the assay was immunoSEQ multiplex PCR. The sample has some 250,000 clones, approximately 87% seen once. The ends were cut back, 4 bases at V and 4 bases at J, with 10 bases in the middle. The germline CDR1 and CDR2 sequences are ENHRY and SYGVKD. CDR3 length equals 13 residues. V and J are TRBV10-3 and TRBJ1-2; D is unresolved. Sample: peripheral blood. The clonotype comes from a woman aged 25-40 years with COVID-19, enrolled during active disease. Here the CDR3 DNA reads TGTGCCATCAGTGGAACAGAGACCTATGGCTACACCTTC. It is translated as CAISGTETYGYTF.